The rows below give T cell receptor beta chains drawn from one sample of a study of blood T cell repertoires in COVID-19. TCRdb keeps only in-frame clones here, not all; method: immunoSEQ multiplex PCR. The profile shows 100,000 to 150,000 clones, roughly 85% of them singletons. Sequences were obtained from peripheral blood. All receptors come from a woman older than 75 with acute or convalescent COVID-19. Each CDR3 is given with its conserved first and last residue. The D gene is left open where the match is weak. Size is omitted from some rows. Given values are once, few, many or a class for expanded clones.

V gene: TRBV7-3; D gene: TRBD1; clone size: NA; J gene: TRBJ1-2; CDR3 protein: CASSPTRDRGIYGYTF; CDR3 DNA: TGTGCCAGCAGCCCAACTAGGGACAGGGGGATCTACGGCTACACCTTC
V gene: TRBV21-1; D gene: NA; clone size: NA; J gene: TRBJ1-2; CDR3 protein: CASSQGYRTGCAPNYGYTF; CDR3 DNA: TGTGCCAGCAGCCAAGGGTATAGGACAGGGTGTGCTCCTAACTATGGCTACACCTTC
V gene: TRBV25-1; D gene: TRBD1; clone size: NA; J gene: TRBJ1-1; CDR3 protein: CACRQGNTEAFF; CDR3 DNA: TGTGCCTGCCGACAGGGGAACACTGAAGCTTTCTTT
V gene: TRBV24-1; D gene: NA; clone size: NA; J gene: TRBJ2-1; CDR3 protein: CATAGTQNNNEQFF; CDR3 DNA: TGTGCCACCGCCGGGACACAAAACAACAATGAGCAGTTCTTC
V gene: TRBV5-1; D gene: NA; clone size: NA; J gene: TRBJ2-5; CDR3 protein: CASSLKAAQETQYF; CDR3 DNA: TGCGCCAGCAGCTTGAAAGCGGCTCAAGAGACCCAGTACTTC
V gene: TRBV10-3; D gene: NA; clone size: once; J gene: TRBJ2-7; CDR3 protein: CAISESISGEQYF; CDR3 DNA: TGTGCCATCAGTGAGTCGATCTCAGGTGAGCAGTACTTC
V gene: TRBV6-1; D gene: TRBD1; clone size: once; J gene: TRBJ1-4; CDR3 protein: CASSERTGETNEKLFF; CDR3 DNA: TGTGCCAGCAGTGAGCGCACAGGGGAAACTAATGAAAAACTGTTTTTT
V gene: TRBV5-5; D gene: NA; clone size: few; J gene: TRBJ1-4; CDR3 protein: CASSLLAGFRGVHEKLFF; CDR3 DNA: TGTGCCAGCAGCTTGCTAGCCGGTTTTCGGGGGGTTCATGAAAAACTGTTTTTT
V gene: TRBV15; D gene: NA; clone size: NA; J gene: TRBJ1-2; CDR3 protein: CATSRDNTGRGYTF; CDR3 DNA: TGTGCCACCAGCAGAGATAACACAGGGAGAGGCTACACCTTC
V gene: TRBV5-5; D gene: TRBD1; clone size: NA; J gene: TRBJ1-4; CDR3 protein: CASRDRDNEKLFF; CDR3 DNA: TGTGCCAGCCGGGACAGAGATAATGAAAAACTGTTTTTT
V gene: TRBV7-2; D gene: NA; clone size: NA; J gene: TRBJ1-2; CDR3 protein: CASSLGGRLDYGYTF; CDR3 DNA: TGTGCCAGCAGCTTAGGGGGGCGCTTGGACTATGGCTACACCTTC
V gene: TRBV6-2/TRBV6-3; D gene: NA; clone size: NA; J gene: TRBJ1-6; CDR3 protein: CASSYPQVYSPLHF; CDR3 DNA: TGTGCCAGCAGTTACCCCCAGGTCTATTCACCCCTCCACTTT
V gene: TRBV3-1/TRBV3-2; D gene: TRBD2; clone size: NA; J gene: TRBJ2-1; CDR3 protein: CASSQFTGGSNEQFF; CDR3 DNA: TGTGCCAGCAGCCAATTTACCGGGGGGTCCAATGAGCAGTTCTTC
V gene: TRBV19; D gene: TRBD1; clone size: NA; J gene: TRBJ2-3; CDR3 protein: CASTSRGQTDTQYF; CDR3 DNA: TGTGCCAGTACGTCTAGGGGGCAAACAGATACGCAGTATTTT
V gene: TRBV5-1; D gene: NA; clone size: NA; J gene: TRBJ2-1; CDR3 protein: CASSLGQGYNEQFF; CDR3 DNA: TGCGCCAGCAGCTTGGGGCAGGGCTACAATGAGCAGTTCTTC
V gene: TRBV28; D gene: TRBD1; clone size: NA; J gene: TRBJ2-2; CDR3 protein: CASSPSPGQGANTGELFF; CDR3 DNA: TGTGCCAGCAGTCCCTCGCCCGGACAGGGGGCCAACACCGGGGAGCTGTTTTTT
V gene: TRBV21-1; D gene: NA; clone size: few; J gene: TRBJ1-1; CDR3 protein: CASSNGWGGILRTEAFF; CDR3 DNA: TGTGCCAGCAGCAACGGTTGGGGGGGGATTTTAAGGACTGAAGCTTTCTTT
V gene: TRBV5-1; D gene: NA; clone size: NA; J gene: TRBJ1-5; CDR3 protein: CASSLSQGQPQHF; CDR3 DNA: TGCGCCAGCAGCTTGTCCCAGGGTCAGCCCCAGCATTTT
V gene: TRBV20-1; D gene: TRBD1; clone size: NA; J gene: TRBJ1-5; CDR3 protein: CSASGQGLQPQHF; CDR3 DNA: TGCAGTGCTAGTGGACAGGGGCTTCAGCCCCAGCATTTT
V gene: TRBV5-1; D gene: TRBD1; clone size: NA; J gene: TRBJ1-1; CDR3 protein: CASSLGSQGGMNTEAFF; CDR3 DNA: TGCGCCAGCAGCTTGGGCTCGCAGGGGGGAATGAACACTGAAGCTTTCTTT
V gene: TRBV29-1; D gene: NA; clone size: NA; J gene: TRBJ2-5; CDR3 protein: CSVEDSRLTQETQYF; CDR3 DNA: TGCAGCGTTGAAGATTCCCGACTCACCCAGGAGACCCAGTACTTC
V gene: TRBV21-1; D gene: NA; clone size: few; J gene: TRBJ2-3; CDR3 protein: CASSKYRVTDTQYF; CDR3 DNA: TGTGCCAGCAGCAAATACCGGGTCACAGATACGCAGTATTTT
V gene: TRBV5-5; D gene: TRBD1; clone size: once; J gene: TRBJ2-3; CDR3 protein: CASSPQGADTQYF; CDR3 DNA: TGTGCCAGCAGCCCCCAGGGGGCGGATACGCAGTATTTT
V gene: TRBV7-9; D gene: TRBD1; clone size: NA; J gene: TRBJ1-2; CDR3 protein: CASSFGGTGYGYTF; CDR3 DNA: TGTGCCAGCAGCTTTGGGGGGACAGGCTATGGCTACACCTTC
V gene: TRBV19; D gene: NA; clone size: NA; J gene: TRBJ2-2; CDR3 protein: CASSRSPDTGELFF; CDR3 DNA: TGTGCCAGTAGTCGGTCCCCCGACACCGGGGAGCTGTTTTTT
V gene: TRBV3-1/TRBV3-2; D gene: NA; clone size: NA; J gene: TRBJ1-4; CDR3 protein: CASSQVLGLDEKLFF; CDR3 DNA: TGTGCCAGCAGCCAAGTACTGGGGCTGGATGAAAAACTGTTTTTT
V gene: TRBV5-8; D gene: NA; clone size: NA; J gene: TRBJ1-2; CDR3 protein: CASSSGQPGRGYTF; CDR3 DNA: TGTGCCAGCAGCTCCGGACAGCCCGGGAGGGGCTACACCTTC
V gene: TRBV19; D gene: NA; clone size: NA; J gene: TRBJ1-2; CDR3 protein: CASSGTVYGYTF; CDR3 DNA: TGTGCCAGCAGCGGGACCGTATATGGCTACACCTTC
V gene: TRBV27; D gene: NA; clone size: NA; J gene: TRBJ1-6; CDR3 protein: CASRISQGYSPLHF; CDR3 DNA: TGTGCCAGCAGGATAAGTCAGGGTTACTCACCCCTCCACTTT
V gene: TRBV10-3; D gene: TRBD2; clone size: NA; J gene: TRBJ2-1; CDR3 protein: CAISGTSSNEQFF; CDR3 DNA: TGTGCCATCTCCGGGACTAGCAGCAATGAGCAGTTCTTC
V gene: TRBV7-3; D gene: NA; clone size: NA; J gene: TRBJ2-1; CDR3 protein: CASSPATGYEQFF; CDR3 DNA: TGTGCCAGCAGCCCCGCAACAGGATATGAGCAGTTCTTC
V gene: TRBV19; D gene: TRBD1; clone size: NA; J gene: TRBJ1-2; CDR3 protein: CASSRTGTNYGYTF; CDR3 DNA: TGTGCCAGTAGTAGGACAGGAACTAACTATGGCTACACCTTC
V gene: TRBV5-1; D gene: NA; clone size: NA; J gene: TRBJ2-5; CDR3 protein: CASSAGLKETQYF; CDR3 DNA: TGCGCCAGCAGCGCGGGACTGAAAGAGACCCAGTACTTC
V gene: TRBV5-3; D gene: TRBD1; clone size: many; J gene: TRBJ1-2; CDR3 protein: CARCGTGNNYGYTF; CDR3 DNA: TGTGCCAGATGTGGGACAGGTAACAACTATGGCTACACCTTC
V gene: TRBV6-6; D gene: TRBD2; clone size: NA; J gene: TRBJ2-1; CDR3 protein: CASVIAGRHNEQFF; CDR3 DNA: TGTGCCAGCGTTATAGCGGGGCGACACAATGAGCAGTTCTTC
V gene: TRBV11-2; D gene: TRBD1; clone size: few; J gene: TRBJ1-6; CDR3 protein: CASSLEQGAVSPLHF; CDR3 DNA: TGTGCCAGCAGCTTAGAACAGGGGGCAGTCTCACCCCTCCACTTT
V gene: TRBV2; D gene: NA; clone size: few; J gene: TRBJ1-6; CDR3 protein: CASSGGLGDSGSPLHF; CDR3 DNA: TGTGCCAGCAGTGGGGGACTGGGGGATTCGGGGTCACCCCTCCACTTT
V gene: TRBV11-2; D gene: NA; clone size: NA; J gene: TRBJ2-3; CDR3 protein: CASSVLWGGTDTQYF; CDR3 DNA: TGTGCCAGCAGCGTACTCTGGGGGGGCACAGATACGCAGTATTTT
V gene: TRBV5-1; D gene: NA; clone size: NA; J gene: TRBJ1-2; CDR3 protein: CASGAGSEIGYTF; CDR3 DNA: TGCGCCAGCGGAGCGGGAAGTGAGATTGGCTACACCTTC
V gene: TRBV5-8; D gene: TRBD1; clone size: NA; J gene: TRBJ1-3; CDR3 protein: CASSRQGTSGNTIYF; CDR3 DNA: TGTGCCAGCAGCCGACAGGGGACCTCTGGAAACACCATATATTTT
V gene: TRBV14; D gene: NA; clone size: NA; J gene: TRBJ2-5; CDR3 protein: CASSHSETQYF; CDR3 DNA: TGTGCCAGCAGCCACTCAGAGACCCAGTACTTC
V gene: TRBV3-1/TRBV3-2; D gene: NA; clone size: NA; J gene: TRBJ1-2; CDR3 protein: CASSHRRANYGYTF; CDR3 DNA: TGTGCCAGCAGCCATCGGCGGGCGAACTATGGCTACACCTTC
V gene: TRBV4-1; D gene: NA; clone size: once; J gene: TRBJ2-5; CDR3 protein: CASSQDSDQETQYF; CDR3 DNA: TGCGCCAGCAGCCAAGATAGTGACCAAGAGACCCAGTACTTC
V gene: TRBV14; D gene: TRBD1; clone size: NA; J gene: TRBJ1-2; CDR3 protein: CASDVGQANYGYTF; CDR3 DNA: TGTGCCAGCGACGTGGGACAGGCTAACTATGGCTACACCTTC
V gene: TRBV19; D gene: NA; clone size: NA; J gene: TRBJ1-2; CDR3 protein: CASSRKGYGYTF; CDR3 DNA: TGTGCCAGTAGCAGGAAAGGATATGGCTACACCTTC
V gene: TRBV28; D gene: NA; clone size: NA; J gene: TRBJ1-2; CDR3 protein: CASTQGSRNYGYTF; CDR3 DNA: TGTGCCAGCACTCAGGGTTCCAGAAACTATGGCTACACCTTC
V gene: TRBV4-1; D gene: TRBD1; clone size: NA; J gene: TRBJ1-5; CDR3 protein: CASSSRDRDWQPQHF; CDR3 DNA: TGCGCCAGCAGCAGCCGGGACAGGGATTGGCAGCCCCAGCATTTT
V gene: TRBV12-5; D gene: TRBD1; clone size: NA; J gene: TRBJ1-1; CDR3 protein: CASGLGRGLDTEAFF; CDR3 DNA: TGTGCTAGTGGTTTGGGAAGGGGGCTGGACACTGAAGCTTTCTTT
V gene: TRBV5-6; D gene: NA; clone size: NA; J gene: TRBJ1-6; CDR3 protein: CASSFYAGGFMALHF; CDR3 DNA: TGTGCCAGCAGCTTTTACGCGGGGGGGTTCATGGCCCTCCACTTT
V gene: TRBV5-5; D gene: NA; clone size: NA; J gene: TRBJ2-7; CDR3 protein: CASSFPPNRGFYEQYF; CDR3 DNA: TGTGCCAGCAGCTTCCCCCCAAATCGGGGTTTCTACGAGCAGTACTTC
V gene: TRBV6-6; D gene: TRBD2; clone size: once; J gene: TRBJ2-5; CDR3 protein: CASSPRLAGLGFGETQYF; CDR3 DNA: TGTGCCAGCAGTCCTCGACTAGCGGGGTTGGGTTTTGGCGAGACCCAGTACTTC